This note documents a single T cell receptor (beta chain) sequence. Its target is unknown. Here immunoSEQ multiplex PCR was the method, and the copy in TCRdb shows in-frame clones only, minus some. The sample carries about 21,000 clones, around 94% recorded once. This entry is derived from a study of PD-1 blockade in classical Hodgkin lymphoma. This CDR3 is built from 15 residues. The germline V gene has CDR1 ENHRY and CDR2 SYGVKD. V was pared by 6 bases and J by 2 bases, with 13 bases between. This sample's time point: newly diagnosed, previously untreated cHL patient sample. As a comparison, the study used PBMCs from newly diagnosed, untreated classical Hodgkin lymphoma. General study points: TCR diversity at baseline was reported to be reduced in newly diagnosed patients relative to healthy donors.

V usage is TRBV10-3 and J usage is TRBJ2-2; D unresolved. Sequenced input: peripheral blood mononuclear cells (PBMCs). The sequence was obtained from a human donor with classical Hodgkin lymphoma. Written as DNA, the CDR3 is TGTGCCATCAGGCGCTCCCAGCTCAACACCGGGGAGCTGTTTTTT. It translates to CAIRRSQLNTGELFF.